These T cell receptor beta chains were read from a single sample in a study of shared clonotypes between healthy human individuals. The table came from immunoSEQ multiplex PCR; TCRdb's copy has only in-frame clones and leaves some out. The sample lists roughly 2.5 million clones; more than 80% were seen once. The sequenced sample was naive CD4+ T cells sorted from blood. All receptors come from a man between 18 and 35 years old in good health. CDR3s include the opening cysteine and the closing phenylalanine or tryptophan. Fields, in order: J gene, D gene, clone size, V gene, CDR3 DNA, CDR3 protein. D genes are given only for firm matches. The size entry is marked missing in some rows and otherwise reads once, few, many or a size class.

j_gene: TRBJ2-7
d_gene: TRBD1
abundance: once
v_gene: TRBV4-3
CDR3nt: TGCGCCAGCAGCCAAGATGTGGGACAGGGGGCTTACGAGCAGTACTTC
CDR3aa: CASSQDVGQGAYEQYF

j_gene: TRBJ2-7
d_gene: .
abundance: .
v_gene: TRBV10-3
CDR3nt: TGTGCCATCAGTGATACAGGGTCCCCTCCCTACGAGCAGTACTTC
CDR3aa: CAISDTGSPPYEQYF

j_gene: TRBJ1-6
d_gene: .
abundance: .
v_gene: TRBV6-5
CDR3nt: TGTGCCAGCAGTTACCGGGGGAATAATTCACCCCTCCACTTT
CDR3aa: CASSYRGNNSPLHF

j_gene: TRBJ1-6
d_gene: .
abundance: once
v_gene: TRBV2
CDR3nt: TGTGCCAGCAGTTTAGACAGAGCCTATAATTCACCCCTCCACTTT
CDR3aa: CASSLDRAYNSPLHF

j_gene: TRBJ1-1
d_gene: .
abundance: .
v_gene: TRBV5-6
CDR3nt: TGTGCCAGCAGCCCCTCGGGTAGGGGGTTCACTGAAGCTTTCTTT
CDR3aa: CASSPSGRGFTEAFF

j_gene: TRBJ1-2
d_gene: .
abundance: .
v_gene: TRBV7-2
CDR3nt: TGTGCCAGCAGCTTAGACCGGGACTCTAACTATGGCTACACCTTC
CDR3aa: CASSLDRDSNYGYTF

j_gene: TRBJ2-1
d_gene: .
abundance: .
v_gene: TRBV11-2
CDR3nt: TGTGCCAGCAGCCGCTCCGGGAGCTCCTACAATGAGCAGTTCTTC
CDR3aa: CASSRSGSSYNEQFF

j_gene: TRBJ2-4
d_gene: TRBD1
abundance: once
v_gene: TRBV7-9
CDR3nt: TGTGCCAGCAGCGCCCCTGGGGACAGCAAACTAGCCAAAAACATTCAGTACTTC
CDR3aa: CASSAPGDSKLAKNIQYF

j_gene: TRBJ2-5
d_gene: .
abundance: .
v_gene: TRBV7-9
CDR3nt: TGTGCCAGCAGCCCGAGGGGGGGCGGAGAGACCCAGTACTTC
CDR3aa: CASSPRGGGETQYF

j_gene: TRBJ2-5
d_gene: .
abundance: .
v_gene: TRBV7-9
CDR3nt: TGTGCCGCATGGGCGGGGGAGACCCAGTACTTC
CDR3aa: CAAWAGETQYF

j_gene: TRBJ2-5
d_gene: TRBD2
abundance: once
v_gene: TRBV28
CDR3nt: TGTGCCAGCAGCCCCGGGGGACTAGCGGAAGAGACCCAGTACTTC
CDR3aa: CASSPGGLAEETQYF

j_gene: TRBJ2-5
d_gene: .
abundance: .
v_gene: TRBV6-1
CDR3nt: TGTGCCAGCAGTGAACTGAAGGAGACCCAGTACTTC
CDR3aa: CASSELKETQYF

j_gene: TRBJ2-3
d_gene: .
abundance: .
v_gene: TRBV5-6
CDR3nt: TGTGCCAGCAGCTTGTTATCCGCAGGGGGCACAGATACGCAGTATTTT
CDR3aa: CASSLLSAGGTDTQYF

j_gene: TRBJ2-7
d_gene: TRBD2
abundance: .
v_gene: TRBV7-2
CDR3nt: TGTGCCAGCAGCTTAGTGAGCAGCGGGAGGACCAGCTCCTACGAGCAGTACTTC
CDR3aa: CASSLVSSGRTSSYEQYF

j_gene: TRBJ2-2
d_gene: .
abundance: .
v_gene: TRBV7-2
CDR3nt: TGTGCCAGCAGCTTAAACTGGGCCGGGGAGCTGTTTTTT
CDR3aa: CASSLNWAGELFF

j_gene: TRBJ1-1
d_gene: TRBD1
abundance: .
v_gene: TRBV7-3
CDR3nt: TGTGCCAGCAGCCCGCAGGGGGGATCCAACACTGAAGCTTTCTTT
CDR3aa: CASSPQGGSNTEAFF

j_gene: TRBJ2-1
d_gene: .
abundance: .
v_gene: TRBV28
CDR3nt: TGTGCCAGCAGTTTACTGGGGAGCTCCTACAATGAGCAGTTCTTC
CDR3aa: CASSLLGSSYNEQFF

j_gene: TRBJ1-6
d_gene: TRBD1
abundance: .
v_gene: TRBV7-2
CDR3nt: TGTGCCAGCAGCCCCCGGACAGGGGGATCACCCCTCCACTTT
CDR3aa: CASSPRTGGSPLHF

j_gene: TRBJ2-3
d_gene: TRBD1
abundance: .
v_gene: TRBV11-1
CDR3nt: TGTGCCAGCAGCTTTCGGACAGGGGCTAGCACAGATACGCAGTATTTT
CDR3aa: CASSFRTGASTDTQYF

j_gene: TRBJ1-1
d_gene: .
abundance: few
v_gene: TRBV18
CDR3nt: TGTGCCAGCTCAAGAGAGTGGAACACTGAAGCTTTCTTT
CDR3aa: CASSREWNTEAFF

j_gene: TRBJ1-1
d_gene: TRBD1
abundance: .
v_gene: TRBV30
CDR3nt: TGTGCCTGGGACAGGGGCGCGAACACTGAAGCTTTCTTT
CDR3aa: CAWDRGANTEAFF

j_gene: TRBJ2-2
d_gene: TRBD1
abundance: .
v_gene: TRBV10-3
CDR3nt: TGTGCCATCAGCCGGGACAGGGAGGCAAACGGGGAGCTGTTTTTT
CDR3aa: CAISRDREANGELFF

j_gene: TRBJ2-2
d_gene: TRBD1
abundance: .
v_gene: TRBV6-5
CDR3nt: TGTGCCAGCAGTTACTCGGACAGGGGGGAGCTGTTTTTT
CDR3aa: CASSYSDRGELFF

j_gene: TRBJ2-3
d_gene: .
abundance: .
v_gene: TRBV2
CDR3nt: TGTGCCAGCAGTCGGTCGGGCACAGATACGCAGTATTTT
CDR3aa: CASSRSGTDTQYF

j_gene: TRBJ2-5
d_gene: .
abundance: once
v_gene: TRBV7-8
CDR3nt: TGTGCCAGCAGCTTAGGGGCCCAAGAGACCCAGTACTTC
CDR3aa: CASSLGAQETQYF

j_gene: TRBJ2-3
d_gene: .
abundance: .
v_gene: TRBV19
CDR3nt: TGTGCCAGTAGTGTGACAGGTCCAGATACGCAGTATTTT
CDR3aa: CASSVTGPDTQYF

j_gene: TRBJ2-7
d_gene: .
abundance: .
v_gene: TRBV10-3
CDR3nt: TGTGCCATCGGGGTGCTAGGGGACTACGAGCAGTACTTC
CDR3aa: CAIGVLGDYEQYF

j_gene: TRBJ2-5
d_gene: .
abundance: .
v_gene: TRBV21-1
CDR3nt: TGTGCCAGCCGGGGGTCCGGAGAGACCCAGTACTTC
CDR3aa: CASRGSGETQYF

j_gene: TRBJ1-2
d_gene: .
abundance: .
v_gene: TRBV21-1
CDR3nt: TGTGCCAGCAGCAATGAAAGCGGGACAGGGGGAACTCGCGGCTATGGCTACACCTTC
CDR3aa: CASSNESGTGGTRGYGYTF

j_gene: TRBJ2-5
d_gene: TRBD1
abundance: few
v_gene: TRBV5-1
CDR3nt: TGCGCCAGCAGCAGCGGGACAGGGGGAGAGACCCAGTACTTC
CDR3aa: CASSSGTGGETQYF

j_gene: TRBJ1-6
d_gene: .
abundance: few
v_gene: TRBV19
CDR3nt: TGTGCCAGTAGTATAGTGGTTTCAAATTCACCCCTCCACTTT
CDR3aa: CASSIVVSNSPLHF

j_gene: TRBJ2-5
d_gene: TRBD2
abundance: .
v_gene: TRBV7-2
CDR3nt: TGTGCCAGCAGCAAACTTAGCGGGTCATTCCAAGAGACCCAGTACTTC
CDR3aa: CASSKLSGSFQETQYF

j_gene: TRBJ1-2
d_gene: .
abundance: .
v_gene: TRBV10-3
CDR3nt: TGTGCCATCAGTGCTACTTCCGCCCACGGACTAGCTAACTATGGCTACACCTTC
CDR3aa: CAISATSAHGLANYGYTF

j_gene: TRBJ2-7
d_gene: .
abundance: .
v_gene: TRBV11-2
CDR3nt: TGTGCCAGCAGACGTCCGGGGCAGGGCTCCTACGAGCAGTACTTC
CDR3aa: CASRRPGQGSYEQYF

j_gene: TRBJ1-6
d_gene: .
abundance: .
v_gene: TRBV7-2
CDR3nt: TGTGCCAGCAGCCTCAGGGGTATAACACCCCTCCACTTT
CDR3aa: CASSLRGITPLHF

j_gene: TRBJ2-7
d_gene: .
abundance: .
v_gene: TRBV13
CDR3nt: TGTGCCAGCAGCTTAACAGCGACCTCCTACGAGCAGTACTTC
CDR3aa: CASSLTATSYEQYF

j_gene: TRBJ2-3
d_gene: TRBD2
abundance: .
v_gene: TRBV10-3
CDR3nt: TGTGCCACCCGACTAGCGGGAGTCCCAGATACGCAGTATTTT
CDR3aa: CATRLAGVPDTQYF

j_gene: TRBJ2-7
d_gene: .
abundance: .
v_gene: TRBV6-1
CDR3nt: TGTGCCAGCAGTGATCAGGGGACCTTTTCCGAGCAGTACTTC
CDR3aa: CASSDQGTFSEQYF

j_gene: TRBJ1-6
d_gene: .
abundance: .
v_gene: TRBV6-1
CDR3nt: TGTGCCAGCAGTGGGGGACTTCCGAGCTCCTATAATTCACCCCTCCACTTT
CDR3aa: CASSGGLPSSYNSPLHF

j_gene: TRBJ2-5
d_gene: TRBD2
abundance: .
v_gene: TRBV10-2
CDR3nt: TGCGCCAGCAGGAGGGCGACTAGCGGGGAGACCCAGTACTTC
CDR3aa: CASRRATSGETQYF

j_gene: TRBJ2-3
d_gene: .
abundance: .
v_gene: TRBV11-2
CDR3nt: TGTGCCAGCAGCTTAAGTGGCAACACAGATACGCAGTATTTT
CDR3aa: CASSLSGNTDTQYF

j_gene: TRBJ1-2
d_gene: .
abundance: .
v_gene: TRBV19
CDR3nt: TGTGCCAGTAGTATATACAGGAACTATGGCTACACCTTC
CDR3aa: CASSIYRNYGYTF

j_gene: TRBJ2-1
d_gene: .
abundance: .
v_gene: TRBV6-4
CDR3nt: TGTGCCAGCAGACTCGAGGGGGGGAGCTCCTACAATGAGCAGTTCTTC
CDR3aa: CASRLEGGSSYNEQFF

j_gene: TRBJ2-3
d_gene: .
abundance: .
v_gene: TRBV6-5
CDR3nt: TGTGCCAGCAGTCAACCGACTAAATCTACGCAGTATTTT
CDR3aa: CASSQPTKSTQYF

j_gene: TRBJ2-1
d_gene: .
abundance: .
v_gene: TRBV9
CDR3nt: TGTGCCAGCAGCGTAGGTTACAATGAGCAGTTCTTC
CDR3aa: CASSVGYNEQFF

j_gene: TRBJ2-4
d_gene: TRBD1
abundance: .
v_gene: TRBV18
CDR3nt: TGTGCCAGCTCAAGCGGGACAGGGGAAGAGTACTTC
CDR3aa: CASSSGTGEEYF

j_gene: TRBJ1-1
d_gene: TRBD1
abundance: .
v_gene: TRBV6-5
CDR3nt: TGTGCCAGCAGAAAAACAGGGGGCCACGGTAATGAAGCTTTCTTT
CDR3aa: CASRKTGGHGNEAFF

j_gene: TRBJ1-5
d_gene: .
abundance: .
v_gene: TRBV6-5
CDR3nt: TGTGCCAGCAGACGTGACAGCGGGGAAGGTCGGCCCCAGCATTTT
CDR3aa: CASRRDSGEGRPQHF

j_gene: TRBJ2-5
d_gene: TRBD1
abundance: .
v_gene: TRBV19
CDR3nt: TGTGCCAGTAGTATAGTAGAGGGGGCAAGAAAGACCCAGTACTTC
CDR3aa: CASSIVEGARKTQYF

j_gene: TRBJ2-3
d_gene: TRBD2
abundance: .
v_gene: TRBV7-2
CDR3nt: TGTGCCAGCAGTTCTGGGCTAGCGGGAGTATCGGATACGCAGTATTTT
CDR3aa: CASSSGLAGVSDTQYF

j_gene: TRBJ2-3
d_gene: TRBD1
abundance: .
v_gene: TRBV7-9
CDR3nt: TGTGCCAGCAGCTTAGGGACAGGGGGCCTAGCAGATACGCAGTATTTT
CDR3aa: CASSLGTGGLADTQYF